The present entry profiles one TCR beta chain with its context. This entry comes from a study of Tregs in tolerant kidney transplant recipients. Only in-frame clones appear in the TCRdb table, and some are missing; sequencing was by immunoSEQ multiplex PCR. The sample yields some 71,000 clones, roughly 89% seen once. This CDR3 spans 15 amino acids. Germline assignment: CDR1 MNHEY and CDR2 SVGAGI. V lost 10 bases to trimming and J lost 3 bases; unmatched junction nucleotides: 8. The rearrangement uses TRBV6-5 and TRBJ2-3, with TRBD2 matching over 12 bases. The sample was CD4+ T cells from blood, taken before the transplant. This sequence originates from a human donor who received a combined kidney and bone marrow transplant. The CDR3, as DNA: TGTGCCACCGGGAGGCTAGCGGGAGGGACAGATACGCAGTATTTT. As protein: CATGRLAGGTDTQYF.